These T cell receptor beta chains were read from a single sample in a study of breast tumors, draining lymph nodes, adjacent tissues. TCRdb itself ran the multiplex PCR reads through MiXCR, one entry per CDR3 protein. This table has 14,000 to 15,000 distinct CDR3 sequences, roughly 44% appearing once. The specimen was tumor-adjacent breast tissue. These TCRs come from a female donor with breast cancer. Some clones in this sample may be carry-over from other donors' samples. The CDR3 runs from the conserved cysteine through the conserved F or W. The D gene is left open where the match is weak. Clone size, where shown, is once, few, many, or a class for clones that have expanded.

v_gene: TRBV6-6
j_gene: TRBJ2-3
abundance: many
d_gene: TRBD2
CDR3aa: CASTPAGVDTQYF
CDR3nt: TGTGCCAGCACCCCTGCGGGGGTAGATACGCAGTATTTT

v_gene: TRBV29-1
j_gene: TRBJ1-4
abundance: -
d_gene: TRBD1
CDR3aa: CSVVGQGLGEKPFF
CDR3nt: TGCAGCGTTGTGGGACAGGGTCTCGGTGAAAAACCGTTTTTT

v_gene: TRBV15
j_gene: TRBJ2-5
abundance: many
d_gene: -
CDR3aa: CATSNRGGGETQYF
CDR3nt: TGTGCCACCAGCAACAGGGGAGGCGGAGAGACCCAGTACTTC

v_gene: TRBV7-2
j_gene: TRBJ2-7
abundance: -
d_gene: TRBD2
CDR3aa: CASIPASGGVSEQYF
CDR3nt: TGTGCCAGCATCCCCGCCTCGGGAGGGGTGAGCGAGCAGTACTTC

v_gene: TRBV15
j_gene: TRBJ1-2
abundance: medium-sized
d_gene: -
CDR3aa: CATSRDRDTDFLYGYTF
CDR3nt: TGTGCCACCAGCAGAGACCGGGACACTGACTTCCTATATGGCTACACCTTC

v_gene: TRBV10-2
j_gene: TRBJ1-1
abundance: few
d_gene: -
CDR3aa: CASWAQSKNTEAFF
CDR3nt: TGCGCCAGCTGGGCCCAGAGCAAGAACACTGAAGCTTTCTTT

v_gene: TRBV18
j_gene: TRBJ2-5
abundance: few
d_gene: -
CDR3aa: CASSPPAGETQYF
CDR3nt: TGTGCCAGCTCACCACCGGCGGGGGAGACCCAGTACTTC

v_gene: TRBV19
j_gene: TRBJ1-4
abundance: many
d_gene: -
CDR3aa: CASSKTAGNEKLFF
CDR3nt: TGTGCCAGTAGTAAGACAGCGGGCAATGAAAAACTGTTTTTT

v_gene: TRBV6-4
j_gene: TRBJ2-7
abundance: medium-sized
d_gene: TRBD2
CDR3aa: CASSGSGDARGTYEQYF
CDR3nt: TGTGCCAGCAGTGGTAGCGGGGACGCCCGAGGGACCTACGAGCAGTACTTC

v_gene: TRBV7-9
j_gene: TRBJ1-6
abundance: -
d_gene: TRBD1
CDR3aa: CASSTTGEYSPLHF
CDR3nt: TGTGCCAGCAGCACGACAGGGGAGTACTCACCCCTCCACTTT

v_gene: TRBV4-3
j_gene: TRBJ1-2
abundance: -
d_gene: TRBD1
CDR3aa: CASSQDPQGDGYTF
CDR3nt: TGCGCCAGCAGCCAAGATCCCCAGGGGGATGGCTACACCTTC

v_gene: TRBV20-1
j_gene: TRBJ2-2
abundance: medium-sized
d_gene: TRBD1
CDR3aa: CSASSGQGTGELFF
CDR3nt: TGCAGTGCTAGTTCCGGACAGGGGACCGGGGAGCTGTTTTTT

v_gene: TRBV5-1
j_gene: TRBJ2-7
abundance: many
d_gene: -
CDR3aa: CASRTETGEQYF
CDR3nt: TGCGCCAGCAGAACAGAGACGGGCGAGCAGTACTTC

v_gene: TRBV6-2/TRBV6-3
j_gene: TRBJ1-5
abundance: many
d_gene: -
CDR3aa: CASSYSFSSNQPQHF
CDR3nt: TGTGCCAGCAGTTACTCGTTCAGTAGCAATCAGCCCCAGCATTTT

v_gene: TRBV20-1
j_gene: TRBJ2-1
abundance: -
d_gene: TRBD2
CDR3aa: CSAMWTSGRASLYNEQFF
CDR3nt: TGCAGTGCTATGTGGACTAGCGGGAGGGCCTCCCTATACAATGAGCAGTTCTTC

v_gene: TRBV29-1
j_gene: TRBJ1-2
abundance: -
d_gene: -
CDR3aa: CSVVPTEEGYTF
CDR3nt: TGCAGCGTTGTTCCGACAGAGGAGGGCTACACCTTC

v_gene: TRBV6-2/TRBV6-3
j_gene: TRBJ2-1
abundance: many
d_gene: TRBD2
CDR3aa: CASNALGGGQFF
CDR3nt: TGTGCCAGCAATGCCCTGGGGGGGGGGCAGTTCTTC

v_gene: TRBV7-8
j_gene: TRBJ1-2
abundance: many
d_gene: -
CDR3aa: CASSLEGYGYTF
CDR3nt: TGTGCCAGCAGCTTAGAGGGCTATGGCTACACCTTC

v_gene: TRBV11-2
j_gene: TRBJ1-2
abundance: -
d_gene: -
CDR3aa: CASSSGFGYTF
CDR3nt: TGTGCCAGCAGCTCTGGCTTTGGCTACACCTTC

v_gene: TRBV2
j_gene: TRBJ1-6
abundance: -
d_gene: TRBD1
CDR3aa: CASSEETGVGSPLHF
CDR3nt: TGTGCCAGCAGTGAAGAGACAGGGGTAGGGTCACCCCTCCACTTT

v_gene: TRBV9
j_gene: TRBJ1-2
abundance: -
d_gene: -
CDR3aa: CASSKDRNYGYTF
CDR3nt: TGTGCCAGCAGCAAAGACAGAAACTATGGCTACACCTTC

v_gene: TRBV12-3/TRBV12-4
j_gene: TRBJ1-1
abundance: -
d_gene: -
CDR3aa: CASSSTGYTEAFF
CDR3nt: TGTGCCAGCAGTTCCACAGGCTACACTGAAGCTTTCTTT

v_gene: TRBV9
j_gene: TRBJ2-1
abundance: many
d_gene: TRBD2
CDR3aa: CASSVSGGTSYNEQFF
CDR3nt: TGTGCCAGCAGCGTTAGCGGGGGCACCTCCTACAATGAGCAGTTCTTC

v_gene: TRBV7-2
j_gene: TRBJ2-7
abundance: -
d_gene: -
CDR3aa: CASSLFVRDYEQYF
CDR3nt: TGTGCCAGCAGCTTATTTGTGCGGGACTACGAGCAGTACTTC

v_gene: TRBV20-1
j_gene: TRBJ2-7
abundance: -
d_gene: TRBD1
CDR3aa: CSARVKDRAFYEQYF
CDR3nt: TGCAGTGCTAGAGTCAAGGACAGGGCCTTTTACGAGCAGTACTTC

v_gene: TRBV5-1
j_gene: TRBJ2-7
abundance: -
d_gene: -
CDR3aa: CASSPQGAEQYF
CDR3nt: TGCGCCAGCAGCCCACAGGGTGCCGAGCAGTACTTC

v_gene: TRBV19
j_gene: TRBJ1-2
abundance: many
d_gene: -
CDR3aa: CASSISGTRPYGYTF
CDR3nt: TGTGCCAGTAGTATCTCGGGAACCCGCCCTTATGGCTACACCTTC

v_gene: TRBV5-6
j_gene: TRBJ2-3
abundance: medium-sized
d_gene: -
CDR3aa: CASSSRDRSTDTQYF
CDR3nt: TGTGCCAGCAGCTCCCGGGACCGTAGCACAGATACGCAGTATTTT

v_gene: TRBV24-1
j_gene: TRBJ2-2
abundance: many
d_gene: TRBD2
CDR3aa: CATSDSGLAGVSEELFF
CDR3nt: TGTGCCACCAGTGATTCGGGACTAGCGGGAGTCTCGGAGGAGCTGTTTTTT

v_gene: TRBV3-1
j_gene: TRBJ2-7
abundance: many
d_gene: -
CDR3aa: CASSQYHEQYF
CDR3nt: TGTGCCAGCAGCCAATACCACGAGCAGTACTTC

v_gene: TRBV4-1
j_gene: TRBJ1-2
abundance: hyperexpanded
d_gene: TRBD1
CDR3aa: CASSQDNRGYGYTF
CDR3nt: TGCGCCAGCAGCCAAGATAACAGGGGATATGGCTACACCTTC

v_gene: TRBV5-1
j_gene: TRBJ2-5
abundance: -
d_gene: TRBD1
CDR3aa: CASSSTGGGETQYF
CDR3nt: TGCGCCAGCAGCTCGACAGGGGGGGGAGAGACCCAGTACTTC

v_gene: TRBV24-1
j_gene: TRBJ2-5
abundance: medium-sized
d_gene: -
CDR3aa: CATSDSPGRGETQYF
CDR3nt: TGTGCCACCAGTGACTCCCCGGGCCGAGGGGAGACCCAGTACTTC

v_gene: TRBV20-1
j_gene: TRBJ1-2
abundance: once
d_gene: TRBD1
CDR3aa: CSARDSFLNYGYTF
CDR3nt: TGCAGTGCAAGGGACAGTTTCCTCAACTATGGCTACACCTTC

v_gene: TRBV28
j_gene: TRBJ2-5
abundance: many
d_gene: -
CDR3aa: CASNLPGETQYF
CDR3nt: TGTGCCAGCAACCTACCCGGGGAGACCCAGTACTTC

v_gene: TRBV7-9
j_gene: TRBJ2-1
abundance: few
d_gene: TRBD1
CDR3aa: CASSPLTGLDEQFF
CDR3nt: TGTGCCAGCAGCCCATTGACAGGGCTGGATGAGCAGTTCTTC

v_gene: TRBV24-1
j_gene: TRBJ2-7
abundance: medium-sized
d_gene: TRBD2
CDR3aa: CATSDSGGSSYEQYF
CDR3nt: TGTGCCACCAGTGATTCGGGGGGAAGCTCCTACGAGCAGTACTTC

v_gene: TRBV6-6
j_gene: TRBJ1-5
abundance: many
d_gene: TRBD1
CDR3aa: CASSDTGAGSQPQHF
CDR3nt: TGTGCCAGCAGTGATACAGGGGCAGGTTCTCAGCCCCAGCATTTT

v_gene: TRBV20-1
j_gene: TRBJ1-2
abundance: medium-sized
d_gene: TRBD1
CDR3aa: CSATGQNYGYTF
CDR3nt: TGCAGTGCTACGGGACAGAACTATGGCTACACCTTC

v_gene: TRBV7-2
j_gene: TRBJ2-3
abundance: once
d_gene: TRBD2
CDR3aa: CASSLVAGATDTQYF
CDR3nt: TGTGCCAGCAGCTTAGTAGCGGGGGCCACAGATACGCAGTATTTT

v_gene: TRBV7-2
j_gene: TRBJ1-2
abundance: medium-sized
d_gene: -
CDR3aa: CASSLDWGTAF
CDR3nt: TGTGCCAGCAGCTTAGATTGGGGCACAGCCTTC

v_gene: TRBV6-5
j_gene: TRBJ1-4
abundance: -
d_gene: -
CDR3aa: CASRTVSRENEKLFF
CDR3nt: TGTGCCAGCAGGACAGTTAGCAGGGAAAATGAAAAACTGTTTTTT

v_gene: TRBV7-2
j_gene: TRBJ1-5
abundance: -
d_gene: TRBD1
CDR3aa: CASSTQGVQPQHF
CDR3nt: TGTGCCAGCAGTACCCAGGGGGTTCAGCCCCAGCATTTT

v_gene: TRBV2
j_gene: TRBJ1-2
abundance: medium-sized
d_gene: -
CDR3aa: CARRPGDYGYTF
CDR3nt: TGTGCCAGGAGGCCAGGGGACTATGGCTACACCTTC

v_gene: TRBV10-3
j_gene: TRBJ2-3
abundance: many
d_gene: TRBD2
CDR3aa: CAISESSGGFTDTQYF
CDR3nt: TGTGCCATCAGTGAGTCTAGCGGGGGGTTCACAGATACGCAGTATTTT

v_gene: TRBV7-3
j_gene: TRBJ2-6
abundance: many
d_gene: -
CDR3aa: CASSLTGRRGANVLTF
CDR3nt: TGTGCCAGCAGCTTAACAGGGCGGCGCGGGGCCAACGTCCTGACTTTC

v_gene: TRBV7-9
j_gene: TRBJ1-4
abundance: -
d_gene: -
CDR3aa: CASSLDLYNEKLFF
CDR3nt: TGTGCCAGCAGCTTAGACTTATATAATGAAAAACTGTTTTTT

v_gene: TRBV19
j_gene: TRBJ2-7
abundance: few
d_gene: -
CDR3aa: CASSIRGTYEQYF
CDR3nt: TGTGCCAGTAGTATAAGGGGGACCTACGAGCAGTACTTC

v_gene: TRBV20-1
j_gene: TRBJ2-5
abundance: -
d_gene: -
CDR3aa: CSARTVQETHYF
CDR3nt: TGCAGTGCTAGGACCGTACAAGAGACCCACTACTTC

v_gene: TRBV7-9
j_gene: TRBJ1-1
abundance: -
d_gene: TRBD1
CDR3aa: CASSVEDRVGAFF
CDR3nt: TGTGCCAGCAGCGTAGAAGACAGGGTCGGAGCTTTCTTT

v_gene: TRBV5-1
j_gene: TRBJ2-3
abundance: many
d_gene: TRBD1
CDR3aa: CASKGEGQGATDTQYF
CDR3nt: TGCGCCAGCAAAGGGGAGGGACAGGGGGCGACAGATACGCAGTATTTT

v_gene: TRBV2
j_gene: TRBJ1-3
abundance: many
d_gene: -
CDR3aa: CASSETAVSSGNTIYF
CDR3nt: TGTGCCAGCAGTGAAACCGCGGTCAGCTCTGGAAACACCATATATTTT

v_gene: TRBV9
j_gene: TRBJ2-2
abundance: -
d_gene: -
CDR3aa: CASSVYEKTNTGELFF
CDR3nt: TGTGCCAGCAGCGTATATGAAAAAACGAACACCGGGGAGCTGTTTTTT

v_gene: TRBV2
j_gene: TRBJ2-2
abundance: few
d_gene: -
CDR3aa: CASSGVAPNTGGLLF
CDR3nt: TGTGCCAGCAGCGGCGTAGCGCCGAACACCGGGGGGCTGTTATTT

v_gene: TRBV19
j_gene: TRBJ2-3
abundance: many
d_gene: TRBD2
CDR3aa: CAIRGDQQGVQYF
CDR3nt: TGTGCCATTCGGGGGGACCAACAAGGAGTGCAGTATTTT